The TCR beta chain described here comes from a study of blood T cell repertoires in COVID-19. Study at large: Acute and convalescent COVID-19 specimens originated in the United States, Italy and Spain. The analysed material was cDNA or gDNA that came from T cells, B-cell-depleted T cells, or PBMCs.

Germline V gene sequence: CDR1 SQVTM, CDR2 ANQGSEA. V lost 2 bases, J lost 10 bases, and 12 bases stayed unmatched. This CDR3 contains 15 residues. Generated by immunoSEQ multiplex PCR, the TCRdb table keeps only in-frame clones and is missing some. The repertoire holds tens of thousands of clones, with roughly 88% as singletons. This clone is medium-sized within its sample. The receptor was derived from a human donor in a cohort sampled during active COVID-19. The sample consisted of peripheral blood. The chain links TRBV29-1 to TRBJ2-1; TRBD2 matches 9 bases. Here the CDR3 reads CSVERSPNSGSEQFF. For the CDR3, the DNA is TGCAGCGTTGAACGAAGTCCTAATAGCGGGAGCGAGCAGTTCTTC.